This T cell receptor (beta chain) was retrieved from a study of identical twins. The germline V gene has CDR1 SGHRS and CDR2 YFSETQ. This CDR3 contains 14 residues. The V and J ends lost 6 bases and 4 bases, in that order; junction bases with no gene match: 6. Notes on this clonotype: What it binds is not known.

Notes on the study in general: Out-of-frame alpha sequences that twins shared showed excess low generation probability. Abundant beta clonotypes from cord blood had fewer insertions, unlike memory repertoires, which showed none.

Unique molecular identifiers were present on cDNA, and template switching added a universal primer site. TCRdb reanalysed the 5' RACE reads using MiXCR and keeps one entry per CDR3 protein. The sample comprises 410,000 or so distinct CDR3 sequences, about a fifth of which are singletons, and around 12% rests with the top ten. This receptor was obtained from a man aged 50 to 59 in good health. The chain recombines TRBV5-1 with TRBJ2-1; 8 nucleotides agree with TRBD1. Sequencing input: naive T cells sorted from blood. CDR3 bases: TGCGCCAGCACAGGGGACAGGACGTACAATGAGCAGTTCTTC. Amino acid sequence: CASTGDRTYNEQFF.